This T cell receptor beta chain was recovered during a study of cytomegalovirus exposure and HLA in healthy donors. Findings of the study overall: It was about 150 TCR beta chains that were listed as cytomegalovirus-associated. Productive rates of about 87% or about 30% were seen for most TCR beta V segments in an earlier analysis.

Worth noting for this clone: Its target is not known.

Amplification used 60 Vbeta primers and 13 Jbeta primers. Sequencing used immunoSEQ multiplex PCR; TCRdb keeps in-frame clones, though not all of them. The sample contains about 190,000 clones, just under 75% of which appear only once. Unrecorded immune exposures were likely, despite nominal health at sampling. With 5 bases removed from V and 11 bases from J, the gap between germline ends came to 18 bases. CDR1 is SGHAT, CDR2 FQNNGV, per germline. The CDR3 loop spans 13 amino acids. This TCR derives from a woman aged 25 to 39 in good health and CMV-seropositive. What was sequenced was PBMCs. V and J are TRBV11-2 and TRBJ2-5, with D possibly being TRBD1 (5 bases). The CDR3, as DNA: TGTGCCAGCAGCCGACCTACGGCGCCAGGGCAGTACTTC. The encoded protein is CASSRPTAPGQYF. The full variable domain, in which reference TRBV11-2 and TRBJ2-5 provide the parts outside the CDR3, is EAGVAQSPRYKIIEKRQSVAFWCNPISGHATLYWYQQILGQGPKLLIQFQNNGVVDDSQLPKDRFSAERLKGVDSTLKIQPAKLEDSAVYLCASSRPTAPGQYFGPGTRLLVL.